The TCR beta chain under discussion was sequenced for a study of T cells in localized non-small cell lung cancer. Details on this clone: The antigen is unknown.

Only in-frame clones appear in the TCRdb table, and some are missing; sequencing was by immunoSEQ multiplex PCR. The table has about 57,000 clones, more than 85% seen once. Study outcomes and limitations: Only one tumor region went through sequencing, so heterogeneity may still be there. There was higher T cell clonality in uninvolved adjacent lung than in tumor, and it was highest there. There was an association of higher blood T cell density with longer overall survival.

The receptor was derived from a man between 40 and 70 years old with stage I lung adenocarcinoma. The sample was peripheral blood, taken before any cancer treatment.

The CDR3 here is CASSPSGRAGSETQYF. In DNA, the CDR3 is TGTGCCAGCAGTCCCAGCGGGAGGGCCGGGTCGGAGACCCAGTACTTC. This rearrangement joins TRBV7-6 to TRBJ2-5, with 10 positions matching TRBD2. V gave up 6 bases and J gave up 5 bases; unmatched junction bases: 12. Germline values: CDR1 SGHVS, CDR2 FNYEAQ. The CDR3 has 16 residues.